This entry is about one TCR beta chain. The antigen remains undetermined. The data are from a study of T cell responses to AZD1222 COVID-19 vaccine. Findings of the study overall: Clonal diversity may have been underestimated in mostly white British donors. Baseline seropositivity occurred in only 5 to 7 AZD1222 recipients. The breadth and depth of Spike-specific TCRs increased once two AZD1222 doses had been given.

Repertoires were generated with immunoSEQ multiplex PCR, while TCRdb's copy carries only in-frame clones and drops some. In the table there are 150,000 to 200,000 clones, 91% of which are singletons. Per the germline V gene, CDR1 is LNHDA and CDR2 is SQIVND (reference sequence). The CDR3 length is 16 residues. Trimming removed 7 bases at V and 0 bases at J, with 17 bases between. Here the sequenced sample was peripheral blood, taken on day 0 of AZD1222 vaccination. This TCR was recovered from an adult in good health. The V call is TRBV19, the J call TRBJ2-3; D unclear. In DNA, the CDR3 is TGTGCCAGTACTCTCAACGCGTTTTCTAGCACAGATACGCAGTATTTT. It codes for CASTLNAFSSTDTQYF.